One sample yielded the 9 T cell receptor beta chains listed below, sequenced in a study of CD8 T cells in ankylosing spondylitis. General study findings and limits: Among TCR beta sequences, a motif of under ten highly homologous variants appeared characteristic of ankylosing spondylitis blood.

TCRdb called the 5' RACE reads again in MiXCR, with one record for every CDR3 protein. The table includes 250,000 to 350,000 distinct CDR3 sequences, around 7.6% detected once. Antigen specificity for these receptors is unknown. Material: blood, either unsorted or a sorted T cell fraction (not recorded which). The receptors were gathered from a male donor with ankylosing spondylitis.

The rearrangement uses TRBV30 and TRBJ2-1; 7 positions match TRBD2. The trim removed 4 bases at V and 5 bases at J, leaving 2 bases unmatched. The CDR3 is made up of 12 amino acids. Germline V gives CDR1 GTSNPN, CDR2 SVGIG (reference sequence). As DNA, the CDR3 is TGTGCCTGGACTAGCGGCCACAATGAGCAGTTCTTC. Translation: CAWTSGHNEQFF. Full variable domain (outside the CDR3, taken from reference TRBV30 and TRBJ2-1): SQTIHQWPATLVQPVGSPLSLECTVEGTSNPNLYWYRQAAGRGLQLLFYSVGIGQISSEVPQNLSASRPQDRQFILSSKKLLLSDSGFYLCAWTSGHNEQFFGPGTRLTVL.

This clonotype has a handful of counts. A read error is possible here, since a much larger clone lies one base away. The chain employs TRBV7-2 and TRBJ2-1; D could derive from TRBD1 or TRBD2 (5 bases each). Trimming cost V 6 bases and J 5 bases, with 11 bases left between them. This CDR3 comprises 13 residues. CDR1 SGHTA and CDR2 FQGNSA come from the germline V gene. For the CDR3, the DNA is TGTGCCAGCAGTGTGGGGACCCACAATGAGCAGTTCTTC. Translation: CASSVGTHNEQFF.

This clonotype was counted between two and nine times. The genes are TRBV7-9 and TRBJ2-7; unclear D gene. V lost 1 base, J lost 7 bases, and 8 bases lay in between. Germline values: CDR1 SEHNR, CDR2 FQNEAQ (reference sequence). The CDR3 runs 12 residues. Here the CDR3 reads CASSLGPGEQYF. In nucleotides, the CDR3 is TGTGCCAGCAGCTTAGGGCCCGGTGAGCAGTACTTC.

The rearrangement joins TRBV6-5 to TRBJ1-6, with D perhaps matching TRBD1 (5 bases). V lost 2 bases, J lost 7 bases, and 9 bases lay in between. Germline CDR1 reads MNHEY; CDR2 reads SVGAGI. This CDR3 is 14 amino acids long. As DNA, the CDR3 is TGTGCCAGCAGTTACCAGGGCTGGAATTCACCCCTCCACTTT. Encoded protein: CASSYQGWNSPLHF.

This clonotype was counted a few times. V is TRBV28 and J is TRBJ2-1; D might be TRBD2 (6 bases). CDR1 and CDR2 from the germline V gene are MDHEN and SYDVKM. Trimming stripped 7 bases from V and 12 bases from J, with 22 bases between. The CDR3 has 14 residues. CDR3 DNA sequence: TGTGCCAGCACCACGGGGGTGTCTGTAAGTGCGCAGTTCTTC. Its translation is CASTTGVSVSAQFF.

This chain joins TRBV20-1 and TRBJ2-5, with D perhaps TRBD1 or TRBD2 (6 bases each). Germline lookup yields CDR1 DFQATT and CDR2 SNEGSKA (reference sequence). The CDR3 is made up of 16 amino acids. Between the trimmed V and J ends, which lost 0 bases and 0 bases, there was a span of 14 bases. The CDR3 nucleotides read TGCAGTGCTAGAGATCGGGGGCCGACGTACCAAGAGACCCAGTACTTC. This gives the protein CSARDRGPTYQETQYF.

J is TRBJ2-3 and V is TRBV11-3, with D maybe TRBD1 (6 bases). CDR3 length: 13 amino acids. Looked up from germline, CDR1 is SGHNT and CDR2 is YENEEA. V was trimmed by 5 bases and J by 8 bases, leaving 14 bases between them. CDR3 residues: CASSPTGEVTQYF. The CDR3 nucleotides are TGTGCCAGCAGCCCGACAGGCGAGGTTACGCAGTATTTT.

The chain couples TRBV4-2 to TRBJ2-5, with no clear D. CDR1 and CDR2 from the germline V gene are LGHNA and YNFKEQ. With 3 bases removed from V and 2 bases from J, the gap between germline ends came to 7 bases. The CDR3 extends over 13 amino acids. This chain's CDR3 is CASSHREQETQYF. CDR3 in DNA: TGTGCCAGCAGCCACAGAGAGCAAGAGACCCAGTACTTC.

This chain links TRBV5-1 with TRBJ2-2; 9 bases line up with TRBD2. The CDR3 length is 14 residues. V lost 6 bases, J lost 4 bases, and 4 bases stayed unmatched. Germline V gene lookup returns CDR1 SGHRS and CDR2 YFSETQ. The DNA of the CDR3 is TGCGCCAGCACTAGCGGGATTATCACCGGGGAGCTGTTTTTT. Amino acids: CASTSGIITGELFF.